This TCR beta chain came from a study of monozygotic twins with inflammatory bowel disease. The CDR3 has 13 residues. CDR1 DFQATT and CDR2 SNEGSKA come from the germline V gene (reference sequence). Reprocessing the 5' RACE reads, TCRdb reports a single entry for every CDR3 protein and omits DNA. The sample has a few hundred thousand distinct CDR3 sequences. The chain recombines TRBV20-1 with TRBJ2-1; the TCRdb D gene call, TRBD1, has no DNA to confirm it. Source material: blood. This receptor was identified in a human donor with ulcerative colitis or Crohn's disease, or a healthy co-twin of an affected twin (not recorded which). CDR3 residues: CSANDRDYNEQFF.